The rows below give T cell receptor beta chains drawn from one sample of a study of T cells expressing NK-cell markers. Reanalyzing the 5' RACE reads, TCRdb keeps one entry per CDR3 protein, without DNA. This listing includes some 460,000 distinct CDR3 sequences. Sequencing was performed on blood T cells: a sorted CD56 or NKG2C T cell subset, CD4+ or CD8+ T cells, or bulk PBMC T cells (not recorded which). The source is a woman in her forties or fifties in good health. The CDR3 runs from the conserved cysteine through the conserved F or W.

j_call | v_call | cdr3_aa
TRBJ1-5 | TRBV9 | CASSVDPSPDQPQHF
TRBJ2-1 | TRBV6-2/TRBV6-3 | CASSEREVGRYEQFF
TRBJ2-1 | TRBV7-2 | CASSLDQRAYNEQFF
TRBJ1-6 | TRBV6-2/TRBV6-3 | CASSFDTRGRIRENSPLHF
TRBJ2-1 | TRBV3-1 | CASSPQRRGANEQFF
TRBJ2-5 | TRBV20-1 | CSARGESGETQYF
TRBJ2-1 | TRBV7-2 | CASSLWIQGDEQFF
TRBJ1-1 | TRBV12-3/TRBV12-4 | CASSPGTGREGAEAFF
TRBJ1-4 | TRBV20-1 | CSATFDRGNEKLFF
TRBJ2-3 | TRBV10-3 | CAISESQGGDTQYF
TRBJ2-1 | TRBV9 | CASSVWASGSSYNEQFF
TRBJ2-3 | TRBV3-1 | CASSQLAGGPRDTQYF
TRBJ1-1 | TRBV6-6 | CASSYSPEGAEAFF
TRBJ2-2 | TRBV28 | CASSDLGGTGELFF
TRBJ2-3 | TRBV27 | CASSPWTLTTDTQYF
TRBJ1-1 | TRBV27 | CASSLLDNTEAFF
TRBJ2-7 | TRBV10-3 | CAIMGTGNYEQYF
TRBJ2-3 | TRBV6-5 | CASLRTDTDTQYF
TRBJ2-2 | TRBV11-2 | CASSFPGSGAGELFF
TRBJ2-7 | TRBV6-1 | CASSEDNPQVYEQYF
TRBJ2-6 | TRBV10-3 | CAISGGGLNGANVLTF
TRBJ1-1 | TRBV20-1 | CSARVISAEAFF
TRBJ2-2 | TRBV5-1 | CASSLTPGTGELFF
TRBJ2-1 | TRBV12-3/TRBV12-4 | CASSTDRGEEQFF
TRBJ2-2 | TRBV5-1 | CASSFWASPTNTGELFF
TRBJ1-4 | TRBV12-3/TRBV12-4 | CASSSGVTNEKLFF
TRBJ2-5 | TRBV20-1 | CSARGGNLRRETQYF